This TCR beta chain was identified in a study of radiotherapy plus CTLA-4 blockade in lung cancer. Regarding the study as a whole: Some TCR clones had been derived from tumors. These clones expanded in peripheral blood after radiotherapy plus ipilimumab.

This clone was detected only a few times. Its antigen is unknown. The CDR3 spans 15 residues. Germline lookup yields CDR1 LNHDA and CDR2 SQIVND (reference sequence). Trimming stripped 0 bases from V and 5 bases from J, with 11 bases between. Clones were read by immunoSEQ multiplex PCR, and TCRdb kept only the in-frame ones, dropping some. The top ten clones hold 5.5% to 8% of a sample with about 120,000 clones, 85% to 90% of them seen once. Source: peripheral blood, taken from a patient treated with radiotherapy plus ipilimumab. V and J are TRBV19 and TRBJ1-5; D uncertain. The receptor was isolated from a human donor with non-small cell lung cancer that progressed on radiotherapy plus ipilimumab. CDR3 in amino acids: CASSIDGAADQPQHF. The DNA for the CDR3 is TGTGCCAGTAGTATAGATGGAGCCGCCGATCAGCCCCAGCATTTT.